This passage covers 2 T cell receptor beta chains from one sample sequenced in a study of type 1 regulatory T cells. TCRdb reprocessed the reads with MiXCR, giving one entry per CDR3 protein. This sample has around 69,000 distinct CDR3 sequences; 55% to 80% occur once, and the top ten carry 7.6%. The antigens for these receptors are not known. The sequenced sample consisted of cultured T cells, either the whole culture or a sorted T cell fraction (not recorded which). Documented subset: Tr1-enriched cell product generated in vitro against host alloantigens. Receptors originate from a human donor in good health.

The chain links TRBV27 to TRBJ2-2; 9 positions agree with TRBD1. The CDR3 has 15 amino acids. V shed 10 bases and J 5 bases; nucleotides not matched to a gene: 11. The V gene's germline CDR1 is MNHEY and CDR2 SMNVEV (reference sequence). The CDR3 protein is CATGTGNLRTGELFF. The CDR3 region has the DNA TGTGCCACCGGGACAGGGAACCTAAGGACCGGGGAGCTGTTTTTT.

The chain links TRBV4-1 to TRBJ2-7; possibly TRBD1 or TRBD2 for D (6 bases each). With 3 bases removed from V and 5 bases from J, the gap between germline ends came to 17 bases. Germline V gene sequence: CDR1 MGHRA, CDR2 YSYEKL. The CDR3 sequence is 15 residues long. CDR3 protein: CASSHLGGGLNEQYF. Written as DNA, the CDR3 is TGCGCCAGCAGCCACTTAGGAGGGGGGCTGAACGAGCAGTACTTC.